This entry features one T cell receptor (beta chain) sequence. This sample was taken from a study of blood T cell repertoires in COVID-19. Sequencing was performed with immunoSEQ multiplex PCR; in TCRdb, only in-frame clones are kept and a portion is missing. The table includes 20,000 to 25,000 clones, approximately 90% detected once. The receptor was isolated from a man aged 50 to 60 with active COVID-19. What was sequenced was peripheral blood.

The CDR3 coding sequence is TGCAGCGTTGAGACAGGGCTGAACACTGAAGCTTTCTTT. As protein: CSVETGLNTEAFF. The chain joins TRBV29-1 to TRBJ1-1, with 7 bases aligning to TRBD1. Germline assignment: CDR1 SQVTM and CDR2 ANQGSEA. CDR3 length: 13 residues. V was clipped by 3 bases and J by 0 bases; unmatched bases: 1. The whole variable domain, remainder taken from reference TRBV29-1 and TRBJ1-1, is SAVISQKPSRDICQRGTSLTIQCQVDSQVTMMFWYRQQPGQSLTLIATANQGSEATYESGFVIDKFPISRPNLTFSTLTVSNMSPEDSSIYLCSVETGLNTEAFFGQGTRLTVV.